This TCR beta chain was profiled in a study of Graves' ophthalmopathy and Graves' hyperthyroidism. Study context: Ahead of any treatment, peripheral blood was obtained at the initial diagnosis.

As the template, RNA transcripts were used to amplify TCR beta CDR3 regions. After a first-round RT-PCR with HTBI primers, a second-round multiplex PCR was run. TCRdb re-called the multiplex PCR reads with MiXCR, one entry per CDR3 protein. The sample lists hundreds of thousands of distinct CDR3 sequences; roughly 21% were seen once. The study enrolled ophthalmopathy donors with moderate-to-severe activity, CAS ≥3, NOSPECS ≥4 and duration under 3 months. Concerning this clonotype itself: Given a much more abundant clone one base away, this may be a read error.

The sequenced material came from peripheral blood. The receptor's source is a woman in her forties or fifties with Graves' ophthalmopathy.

CDR3 protein: CSAPASGAYEQYF. CDR3 DNA sequence: TGCAGTGCTCCTGCTAGCGGGGCCTACGAGCAGTACTTC. The chain combines TRBV20-1 with TRBJ2-7; TRBD2 aligns across 9 bases. V lost 5 bases, J lost 2 bases, and 4 bases stayed unmatched. CDR3 length: 13 residues. Germline V gives CDR1 DFQATT, CDR2 SNEGSKA (reference sequence).